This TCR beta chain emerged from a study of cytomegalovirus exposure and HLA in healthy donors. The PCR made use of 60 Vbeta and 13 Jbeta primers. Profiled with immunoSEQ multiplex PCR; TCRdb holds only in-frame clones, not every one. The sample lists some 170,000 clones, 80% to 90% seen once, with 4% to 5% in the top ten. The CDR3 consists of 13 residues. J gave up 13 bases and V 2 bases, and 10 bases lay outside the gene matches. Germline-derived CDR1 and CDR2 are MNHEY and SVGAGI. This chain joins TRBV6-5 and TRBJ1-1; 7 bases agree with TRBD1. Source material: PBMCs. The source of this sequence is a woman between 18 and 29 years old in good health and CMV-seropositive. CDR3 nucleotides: TGTGCCAGCAGTTACGAGGGGGCGCGATGTATTTTCTTT. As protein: CASSYEGARCIFF.